This passage covers 14 T cell receptor beta chains from one sample sequenced in a study of lymphopenia after photon versus proton radiotherapy. Sequencing used immunoSEQ multiplex PCR; TCRdb keeps in-frame clones, though not all of them. The sample shows 150,000 to 200,000 clones, roughly nine tenths of them seen only once. The sequenced sample was peripheral blood, obtained from a patient treated with photon-based radiotherapy. All receptors derive from a man aged 50-60 years with gastric cancer.

The chain is built from TRBV11-2 and TRBJ1-1, with D uncertain. V shed 1 base and J shed 4 bases, with 10 bases lying between them. Germline CDR1 is SGHAT and CDR2 is FQNNGV. This CDR3 is built from 14 residues. Here the CDR3 DNA reads TGTGCCAGCAGCTTAGTCACAGTAACCACTGAAGCTTTCTTT. Translated, it gives CASSLVTVTTEAFF.

This chain connects TRBV19 to TRBJ1-5; no reliable D call. Germline lookup yields CDR1 LNHDA and CDR2 SQIVND (reference sequence). There are 14 residues in the CDR3. The V and J ends lost 5 bases and 6 bases respectively, with 14 bases between them. CDR3 protein: CASSPEARSQPQHF. For the CDR3, the DNA is TGTGCCAGTAGTCCGGAGGCTCGCAGTCAGCCCCAGCATTTT.

V gene TRBV6-5 combines with J gene TRBJ2-1; D is unclear. Germline V lookup: CDR1 MNHEY, CDR2 SVGAGI. V was cut by 0 bases and J by 6 bases, with 6 bases left in between. The CDR3 sequence is 13 residues long. Here the CDR3 reads CASSYSRFNEQFF. The CDR3 region has the DNA TGTGCCAGCAGTTACTCCCGTTTCAATGAGCAGTTCTTC.

In DNA, the CDR3 is TGTGCCAGCAGCTTCAGGACGGGGTACAATCAGCCCCAGCATTTT. It is translated as CASSFRTGYNQPQHF. This rearrangement joins TRBV5-5 to TRBJ1-5; D is unresolved. The germline V gene has CDR1 SGHKS and CDR2 YYEKEE (reference sequence). V lost 2 bases and J lost 3, with 12 bases in between. The CDR3 loop spans 15 amino acids.

The chain joins TRBV7-8 to TRBJ2-6; the D gene is possibly TRBD1 (6 bases). The CDR3 is made up of 21 amino acids. Germline CDR1 SGHVS, CDR2 FQNEAQ. V was shortened by 0 bases and J by 0 bases, with 21 bases between the two germline ends. CDR3 bases: TGTGCCAGCAGCTTAGCGCGTGCCTTCGGACAGTCCTACTCTGGGGCCAACGTCCTGACTTTC. Protein product: CASSLARAFGQSYSGANVLTF.

To note about this clone: Distinct nucleotide sequences in the sample also encode this CDR3. V gene TRBV7-9 combines with J gene TRBJ1-5, with no clear D. Germline CDR1 is SEHNR and CDR2 is FQNEAQ (reference sequence). The CDR3 is 12 amino acids. Trimming stripped 8 bases from V and 0 bases from J, with 5 bases between. The CDR3 loop reads CASGDSNQPQHF. In nucleotides, the CDR3 is TGTGCCAGCGGCGATAGCAATCAGCCCCAGCATTTT.

This sequence joins TRBV28 and TRBJ2-7; 7 bases fit TRBD1. There are 15 residues in the CDR3. CDR1 MDHEN and CDR2 SYDVKM come from the germline V gene. V lost 5 bases and J lost 4; bases outside the gene matches: 11. The CDR3 spells CASSPRQGGLYEQYF. The CDR3 DNA follows: TGTGCCAGCAGTCCGAGACAGGGTGGATTGTACGAGCAGTACTTC.

The chain joins TRBV6-5 to TRBJ2-7; TRBD1 might be the D (6 bases). Germline CDR1 and CDR2: MNHEY and SVGAGI. The V gene lost 3 bases and the J gene lost 3 bases, with 12 bases spanning the gap. The CDR3 runs 14 residues. CDR3 coding DNA: TGTGCCAGCAGTTATCTTCTACAGGGCTACGAGCAGTACTTC. It is translated as CASSYLLQGYEQYF.

The chain links TRBV11-3 to TRBJ2-7; D is undetermined. The CDR3 has 15 residues. V lost 0 bases and J lost 0, with 9 bases in between. Looked up from germline, CDR1 is SGHNT and CDR2 is YENEEA. The CDR3 DNA reads as TGTGCCAGCAGCTTAGACTCCGGGCCCTCCTACGAGCAGTACTTC. It codes for CASSLDSGPSYEQYF.

The V and J genes are TRBV27 and TRBJ2-5; 9 positions match TRBD2. CDR1 MNHEY and CDR2 SMNVEV come from the germline V gene (reference sequence). V trimming: 1 base; J trimming: 5 bases; junction bases outside the gene matches: 11. The CDR3 is made up of 17 amino acids. The CDR3 loop is CASSLYRREGLKETQYF. CDR3 nucleotide sequence: TGTGCCAGCAGTTTATATCGGCGGGAGGGCCTGAAGGAGACCCAGTACTTC.

The chain has TRBV19 and TRBJ1-4, with 7 bases that match TRBD1. The germline V gene encodes CDR1 LNHDA and CDR2 SQIVND (reference sequence). The CDR3 loop spans 15 amino acids. Unmatched junction bases numbered 7, after V lost 5 bases and J lost 4 bases. CDR3 region: CASSAGQAGNEKLFF. In DNA, the CDR3 is TGTGCCAGTAGTGCCGGACAGGCCGGTAATGAAAAACTGTTTTTT.

CDR3 sequence (DNA): TGTGCCAGCAGCGGACAGTTACAAGAGACCCAGTACTTC. Protein sequence: CASSGQLQETQYF. The rearrangement uses TRBV9 and TRBJ2-5; perhaps TRBD1 as D (5 bases). Trimming took 3 bases from V and 2 from J, leaving 8 bases between them. CDR3 size: 13 residues. Germline V gene lookup returns CDR1 SGDLS and CDR2 YYNGEE.

V and J are TRBV2 and TRBJ2-1, with 11 positions matching TRBD2. This CDR3 comprises 16 residues. V lost 10 bases to trimming and J lost 0 bases; unmatched junction nucleotides: 8. Germline CDR1 is SNHLY and CDR2 is FYNNEI. The CDR3 DNA reads as TGTGCCACCACTGGGACTAGCGGAAGCTCCTACAATGAGCAGTTCTTC. This encodes CATTGTSGSSYNEQFF. Variable domain in full (rest from reference TRBV2 and TRBJ2-1): EPEVTQTPSHQVTQMGQEVILRCVPISNHLYFYWYRQILGQKVEFLVSFYNNEISEKSEIFDDQFSVERPDGSNFTLKIRSTKLEDSAMYFCATTGTSGSSYNEQFFGPGTRLTVL.

The chain has TRBV14 and TRBJ1-1; D might be TRBD1 (5 bases). Germline CDR1 is SGHDN and CDR2 is FVKESK. V was clipped by 1 base and J by 1 base, with 7 bases between them. The length of the CDR3 is 14 residues. The CDR3 loop reads CASSQGRGNTEAFF. As DNA, the CDR3 is TGTGCCAGCAGCCAAGGGAGGGGGAACACTGAAGCTTTCTTT.